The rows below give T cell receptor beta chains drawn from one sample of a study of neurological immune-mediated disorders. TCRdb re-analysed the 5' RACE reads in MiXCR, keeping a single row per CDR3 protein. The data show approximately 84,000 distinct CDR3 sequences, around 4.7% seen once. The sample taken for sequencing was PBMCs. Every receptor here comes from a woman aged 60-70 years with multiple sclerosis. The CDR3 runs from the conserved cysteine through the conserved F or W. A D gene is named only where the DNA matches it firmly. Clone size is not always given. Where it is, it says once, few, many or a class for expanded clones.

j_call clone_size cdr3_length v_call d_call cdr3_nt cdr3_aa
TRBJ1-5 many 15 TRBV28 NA TGTGCCAGCAGTTCGACAGGTTCAAGCAATCAGCCCCAGCATTTT CASSSTGSSNQPQHF
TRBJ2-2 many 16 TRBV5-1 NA TGCGCCAGCAGTGGAGGGATGGATTTGTACACCGGGGAGCTGTTTTTT CASSGGMDLYTGELFF
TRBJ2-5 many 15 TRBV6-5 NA TGTGCCAGCAGTTACTCATCAGGGGCGAAAGAGACCCAGTACTTC CASSYSSGAKETQYF
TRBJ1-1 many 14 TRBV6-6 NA TGTGCCAGCAGTTTAGAGGGATGGGGCACTGAAGCTTTCTTT CASSLEGWGTEAFF
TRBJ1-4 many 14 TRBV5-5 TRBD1 TGTGCCAGCAGCGGGACAGTAACTAATGAAAAACTGTTTTTT CASSGTVTNEKLFF
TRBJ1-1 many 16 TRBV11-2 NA TGTGCCAGCAGCCCAAGGGGCGGTCTGGGATCCACTGAAGCTTTCTTT CASSPRGGLGSTEAFF
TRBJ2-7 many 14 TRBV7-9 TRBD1 TGTGCCAGCAGCTCCGGACAGGTCGGCTACGAGCAGTACTTC CASSSGQVGYEQYF
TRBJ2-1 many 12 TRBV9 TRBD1 TGTGCCAGCAGTGACAGGGGGGTCAGTTTGTTCTTC CASSDRGVSLFF
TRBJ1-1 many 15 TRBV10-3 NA TGTGCCATCAGTGAATGGGGGGGCTTGAACACTGAAGCTTTCTTT CAISEWGGLNTEAFF
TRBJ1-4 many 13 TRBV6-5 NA TGTGCCAGCAGTTACTCTGGGGGAGAAAAACTGTTTTTT CASSYSGGEKLFF
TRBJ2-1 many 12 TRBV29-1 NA TGCAGCGGTGGAGGACACGCCAATGAGCAGTTCTTC CSGGGHANEQFF
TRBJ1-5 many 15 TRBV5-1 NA TGCGCCAGCAGCTTGGGGGGAGCTAGCAATCAGCCCCAGCATTTT CASSLGGASNQPQHF
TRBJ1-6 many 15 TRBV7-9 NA TGTGCCAGCAGCTTAGGCGGGTCCAATTTCTCACCCCTCCACTTT CASSLGGSNFSPLHF
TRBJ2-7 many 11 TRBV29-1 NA TGCAGCGTTGGCCGGGGTGGCGAGCAGTACTTC CSVGRGGEQYF
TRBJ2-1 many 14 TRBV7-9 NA TGTGCCAGCAGCTTGGGGGGTGGACCGATGATACAGTTCTTC CASSLGGGPMIQFF
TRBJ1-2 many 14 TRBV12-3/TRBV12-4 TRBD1 TGTGCCAGCAGCCCCAGGGGGGGGGACTATGGCTACACCTTC CASSPRGGDYGYTF
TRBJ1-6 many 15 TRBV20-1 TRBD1 TGCAGTGCTCCTGGGCAGGGGGCAGGTTATTCACCCCTCCACTTT CSAPGQGAGYSPLHF
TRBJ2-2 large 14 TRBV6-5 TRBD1 TGTGCCAGCAGAACAGGGGGCAGGATCGGGGAGCTGTTTTTT CASRTGGRIGELFF
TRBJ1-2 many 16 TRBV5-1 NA TGCGCCAGCAGCTTGGCCGGTGGGGCCTCGGGCTATGGCTACACCTTC CASSLAGGASGYGYTF
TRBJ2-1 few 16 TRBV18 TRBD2 TGTGCCAGCTCACCCGGGACTAGCGGGGGCCCGTCGGAGCAGTTCTTC CASSPGTSGGPSEQFF
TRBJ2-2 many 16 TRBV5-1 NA TGCGCCAGCAGCTTGTTCGCTAGCGCGAACACCGGGGAGCTGTTTTTT CASSLFASANTGELFF
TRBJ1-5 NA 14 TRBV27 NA TGTGCCAGAAGTACAGGAATTGGCAATCAGCCACAGCATTTT CARSTGIGNQPQHF
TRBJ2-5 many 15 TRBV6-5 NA TGTGCCAGCAGTTACTCGCCAGCCCTGAGAGGGACCCAGTACTTC CASSYSPALRGTQYF
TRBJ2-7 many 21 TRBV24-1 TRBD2 TGTGCCACCAGTGATGCAAGACAGGGTTTGAAGACTAGCGGATTTACCTACGAGCAGTACTTC CATSDARQGLKTSGFTYEQYF
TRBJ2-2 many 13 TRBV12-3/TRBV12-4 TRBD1 TGTGCCAGCAGCCCACAGGGGTTCGGGGAGCTGTTTTTT CASSPQGFGELFF
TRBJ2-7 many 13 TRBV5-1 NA TGCGCCAGCAGCTCGGGGACACTCTACGAGCAGTACTTC CASSSGTLYEQYF
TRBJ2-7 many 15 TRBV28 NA TGTGCCAGCAGTGGAAGGGGGGGGACCTCCTACGAGCAGTACTTC CASSGRGGTSYEQYF
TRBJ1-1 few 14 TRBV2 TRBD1 TGTGCCAGCAGACAGACAGGGGTGAACACTGAAGCTTTCTTT CASRQTGVNTEAFF
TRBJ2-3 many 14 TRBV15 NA TGTGCCACCAATCAAATAGCCGGGACAGATACGCAGTATTTT CATNQIAGTDTQYF
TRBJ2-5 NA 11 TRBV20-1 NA TGCAGTGGGAATGTGGGAGAGACCCAGTACTTC CSGNVGETQYF
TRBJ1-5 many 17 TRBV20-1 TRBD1 TGCAGTGCTAGAGATCCCGGACAGGGGGCGAGCAATCAGCCCCAGCATTTT CSARDPGQGASNQPQHF
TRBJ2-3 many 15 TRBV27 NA TGTGCCAGCAGTTTTCTGGGGCCCGTCGGAGATACGCAGTATTTT CASSFLGPVGDTQYF
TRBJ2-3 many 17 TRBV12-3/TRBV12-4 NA TGTGCCAGCAGTCTCCGGGACACTGTTTTGAGCACAGATACGCAGTATTTT CASSLRDTVLSTDTQYF
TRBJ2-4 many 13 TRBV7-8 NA TGTGCTTCATCCGGGCTGGCCAAAAACATTCAGTACTTC CASSGLAKNIQYF
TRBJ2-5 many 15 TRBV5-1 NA TGCGCCAGCAGCTTTTTATGGGGGTTTGGAGAGACCCAGTACTTC CASSFLWGFGETQYF
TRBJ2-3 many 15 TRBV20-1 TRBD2 TGCAGTGCTAGACTAGCGGGGATCAGAACAGATACGCAGTATTTT CSARLAGIRTDTQYF
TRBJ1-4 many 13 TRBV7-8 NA TGTGCCAGCAGCTTAGTTGGAGCTGAAAAACTGTTTTTT CASSLVGAEKLFF
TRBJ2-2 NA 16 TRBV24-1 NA TGTGCCACCAGTGATTTTGGGGCCGCGGACACCGGGGAGCTGTTTTTT CATSDFGAADTGELFF
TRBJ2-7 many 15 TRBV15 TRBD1 TGTGCCACCAGCAGAGCAGGGGGCTACTCCTACGAGCAGTACTTC CATSRAGGYSYEQYF
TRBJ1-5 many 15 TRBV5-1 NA TGCGCCAGCAGCTTGGGGGACCCTAGCAATCAGCCCCAGCATTTT CASSLGDPSNQPQHF
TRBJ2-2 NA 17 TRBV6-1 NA TGTGCCAGCAGCCCCCGCGGGGCCCGCACACACACCGGGGAGCTGTTTTTT CASSPRGARTHTGELFF
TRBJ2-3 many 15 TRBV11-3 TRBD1 TGTGCCAGCAGCCGACGACAGGGACGCACAGATACGCAGTATTTT CASSRRQGRTDTQYF
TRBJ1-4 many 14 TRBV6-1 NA TGTGCCAGCGTACGAGGGGGGGCGCATGAAAAACTGTTTTTT CASVRGGAHEKLFF
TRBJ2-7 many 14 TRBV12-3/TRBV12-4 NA TGTGCCAGCAGCTTTCAAAGGGGTTCCTACGAGCAGTACTTC CASSFQRGSYEQYF
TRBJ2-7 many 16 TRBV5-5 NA TGTGCCAGCAGCTTGGCTATGGGACGGACTACGTACGAGCAGTACTTC CASSLAMGRTTYEQYF
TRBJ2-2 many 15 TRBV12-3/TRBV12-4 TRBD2 TGTGCCAGCAGCTCCGCGGGGGTGGGCACCGGGGAGCTGTTTTTT CASSSAGVGTGELFF
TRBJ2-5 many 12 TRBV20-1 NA TGCAGTGCCCGGACTATTCAAGAGACCCAGTACTTC CSARTIQETQYF
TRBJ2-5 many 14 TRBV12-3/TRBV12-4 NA TGTGCCAGCTCGGTGAGACGCGGTGGAGAGACCCAGTACTTC CASSVRRGGETQYF
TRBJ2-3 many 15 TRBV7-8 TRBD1 TGTGCCAGCAGCCCCCGGGACAGCTCTACAGATACGCAGTATTTT CASSPRDSSTDTQYF